The rows below give T cell receptor beta chains drawn from one sample of a study of EBV T-cell therapy then PD-1 blockade in nasopharyngeal carcinoma. Their cognate antigens are unknown. Profiled with immunoSEQ multiplex PCR; TCRdb holds only in-frame clones, not every one. Of 17,000 or so clones in the sample, 80% to 85% are singletons; the top ten hold around 28%. Sequenced material: CD8+ T cells from blood, taken at day 0 from a patient whose treatment included autologous EBV-specific T cells and nivolumab. Source of these receptors: a man in his forties with nasopharyngeal carcinoma. Both conserved end residues are part of each CDR3. The order of the fields is V gene, J gene, clone size, D gene, CDR3 DNA, CDR3 protein. D genes are given only for firm matches. The size entry is marked missing in some rows and otherwise reads once, few, many or a size class.

>TRBV27|TRBJ1-5|NA|TRBD1
TGTGCCAGCAGTATACAGGGGAACCAGCCCCAGCATTTT
CASSIQGNQPQHF
>TRBV6-6|TRBJ2-2|NA|NA
TGTGCCAGCAGTTACTCCCGAAGCGGGACCGGGGAGCTGTTTTTT
CASSYSRSGTGELFF
>TRBV5-4|TRBJ2-7|NA|TRBD1
TGTGCCAGCAGCTTTACAGGGGGCGCGAACGAGCAGTACTTC
CASSFTGGANEQYF
>TRBV3-1/TRBV3-2|TRBJ2-7|NA|TRBD2
TGTGCCAGCAGCCCTTGGACTAGCGGGGAGTACTACGAGCAGTACTTC
CASSPWTSGEYYEQYF
>TRBV5-5|TRBJ2-6|NA|NA
TGTGCCAGCAGACGGGCCCACTCTGGGGCCAACGTCCTGACTTTC
CASRRAHSGANVLTF
>TRBV9|TRBJ2-7|NA|NA
TGTGCCAGCAGCGTCCGGGATAGCCCCTACGAGCAGTACTTC
CASSVRDSPYEQYF
>TRBV6-2/TRBV6-3|TRBJ2-5|NA|TRBD2
TGTGCCAGCAGTTCCACCATCGCGGGGGGGCCGGGCGAGACCCAGTACTTC
CASSSTIAGGPGETQYF
>TRBV7-9|TRBJ2-1|NA|NA
TGTGCCAGCAGCTTAGGGGACTCTCCCCTCTACAATGAGCAGTTCTTC
CASSLGDSPLYNEQFF
>TRBV9|TRBJ2-7|NA|NA
TGTGCCAGCAGCGCCGGCGGATACGAGCAGTACTTC
CASSAGGYEQYF
>TRBV4-2|TRBJ2-3|NA|TRBD2
TGTGCCAGCAGCCGCACTAGCGGGGGGCCCTTATCAGATACGCAGTATTTT
CASSRTSGGPLSDTQYF
>TRBV19|TRBJ2-1|NA|NA
TGTGCCAGCAGATCGGGATCCTACAATGAGCAGTTCTTC
CASRSGSYNEQFF
>TRBV4-1|TRBJ1-2|NA|TRBD1
TGCGCCAGCAGCCACCTCACAGGGGGCTATGGCTACACCTTC
CASSHLTGGYGYTF
>TRBV2|TRBJ2-1|NA|TRBD1
TGTGCCAGCAGTGCGAGACAGGGTACCAATGAGCAGTTCTTC
CASSARQGTNEQFF
>TRBV24-1|TRBJ2-1|NA|NA
TGTGCCACCAGTGTGGGGGCGCTTCCGTATGAGCAGTTCTTC
CATSVGALPYEQFF
>TRBV9|TRBJ2-1|NA|NA
TGTGCCAGCAGCCCCGGGGGAACAGCATACAATGAGCAGTTCTTC
CASSPGGTAYNEQFF
>TRBV6-4|TRBJ2-1|NA|TRBD2
TGTGCCAGCAGTGACTCGAGAGCGGGGGGCAATGAGCAGTTCTTC
CASSDSRAGGNEQFF
>TRBV23-1|TRBJ1-3|NA|NA
TGCGCCAGCAGTCAATCGGGCATCTACTTCTCTGGAAACACCATATATTTT
CASSQSGIYFSGNTIYF
>TRBV4-3|TRBJ1-5|NA|NA
TGCGCCAGCAGCCAAACAGCTAGAGACGGCAATCAGCCCCAGCATTTT
CASSQTARDGNQPQHF
>TRBV2|TRBJ1-1|NA|NA
TGTGCCAGCAGGGGTCAAGAAGCTTTCTTT
CASRGQEAFF
>TRBV7-2|TRBJ2-2|NA|NA
TGTGCCAGCAGCCTCCGTTCGGCTTTCGCGAACACCGGGGAGCTGTTTTTT
CASSLRSAFANTGELFF
>TRBV28|TRBJ1-2|hyperexpanded|NA
TGTGCCAGCAAACAGACGGCGTTGGGATATGGCTACACCTTC
CASKQTALGYGYTF
>TRBV24-1|TRBJ2-7|once|NA
TGTGCCACCAGTGACAACCTCGGGACCGTCTATGGGCAGTACTTC
CATSDNLGTVYGQYF
>TRBV7-6|TRBJ1-3|NA|NA
TGTGCCAGCAGCTTAGCTCCATTGGGGGGGACAGGAAACACCATATATTTT
CASSLAPLGGTGNTIYF
>TRBV6-5|TRBJ2-5|NA|NA
TGTGCCAGCAGTTATAGGGGGGGAAAGGGAGAGACCCAGTACTTC
CASSYRGGKGETQYF
>TRBV7-9|TRBJ2-5|NA|NA
TGTGCCAGCAGCTCCCGTCCCGGGTGGGAGACCCAGTACTTC
CASSSRPGWETQYF
>TRBV4-2|TRBJ2-3|NA|TRBD2
TGTGCCAGCAGCCAAGATCTAGCGGGGGGTACAGATACGCAGTATTTT
CASSQDLAGGTDTQYF
>TRBV7-8|TRBJ2-1|NA|NA
TGTGCCAGCAGCTTAGAAGCTGGGGATGAGCAGTTCTTC
CASSLEAGDEQFF
>TRBV2|TRBJ2-7|NA|TRBD2
TGTGCCAGCATGATTTCGGGGGGTTTCTACGAGCAGTACTTC
CASMISGGFYEQYF
>TRBV4-2|TRBJ2-1|NA|NA
TGTGCCAGCAGCCAAGTAACAGTCTACAATGAGCAGTTCTTC
CASSQVTVYNEQFF
>TRBV27|TRBJ1-1|few|NA
TGTGCCAGCAAAGTAGGGAACACTGAAGCTTTCTTT
CASKVGNTEAFF
>TRBV6-4|TRBJ2-1|NA|TRBD1
TGTGCCAGCAGTGACGATGTGGGACAGGGTGGTAATGAGCAGTTCTTC
CASSDDVGQGGNEQFF
>TRBV11-1|TRBJ2-3|NA|NA
TGTGCCAGCAGGCCAACAGACGGAACAGATACGCAGTATTTT
CASRPTDGTDTQYF
>TRBV6-5|TRBJ2-7|NA|NA
TGTGCCAGCAGAAGGACAACGAGCTCCTACGAGCAGTACTTC
CASRRTTSSYEQYF
>TRBV4-3|TRBJ2-7|once|TRBD2
TGCGCCAGCAGCCAATGGACTAGCGGGGCGTACGAGCAGTACTTC
CASSQWTSGAYEQYF
>TRBV19|TRBJ1-1|NA|NA
TGTGCCAGTAGTAATTCCCCATCTTGGGGCCCGAACACTGAAGCTTTCTTT
CASSNSPSWGPNTEAFF
>TRBV4-1|TRBJ2-7|NA|NA
TGCGCCAGCAGCCAAGATCCTAGCGCCGATTACGAGCAGTACTTC
CASSQDPSADYEQYF
>TRBV6-5|TRBJ1-4|NA|TRBD1
TGTGCCAGCAGCAGACAGGGGGCGCAGGAAAAACTGTTTTTT
CASSRQGAQEKLFF
>TRBV6-2/TRBV6-3|TRBJ2-7|NA|NA
TGTGCCAGCAGTTACAGGGGTAACGAATACGAGCAGTACTTC
CASSYRGNEYEQYF
>TRBV7-2|TRBJ1-5|NA|NA
TGTGCCAGCAGCTTAGACTCCAGTAATCAGCCCCAGCATTTT
CASSLDSSNQPQHF
>TRBV7-3|TRBJ1-2|once|TRBD1
TGTGCCAGCAGCCCCGGACAGGGGAGCCGTTATGGCTACACCTTC
CASSPGQGSRYGYTF
>TRBV7-8|TRBJ2-2|NA|NA
TGTGCCAGCAGCGCGCGGGGACCGGGCACCGGGGAGCTGTTTTTT
CASSARGPGTGELFF
>TRBV18|TRBJ2-5|NA|TRBD2
TGTGCCAGCTCACCGACTAGCGGGGGGGCCCGCGGAGAGACCCAGTACTTC
CASSPTSGGARGETQYF
>TRBV10-2|TRBJ1-5|NA|TRBD1
TGCGCCACCTTGCCGACAGGGGAATTCGGTCAGCCCCAGCATTTT
CATLPTGEFGQPQHF
>TRBV27|TRBJ1-4|once|NA
TGTGCCAGCAGTCCACAGCCAACTAATGAAAAACTGTTTTTT
CASSPQPTNEKLFF
>TRBV15|TRBJ2-1|NA|TRBD2
TGTGCCACCAGCAATAGCGGGGACCTCCGGAATGAGCAGTTCTTC
CATSNSGDLRNEQFF
>TRBV9|TRBJ2-2|once|TRBD1
TGTGCCAGCACGGCGTATGGGACAGGGGACACCGGGGAGCTGTTTTTT
CASTAYGTGDTGELFF
>TRBV27|TRBJ1-5|NA|NA
TGTGCCAGCTCGCTTAGGGCGGTACATCAGCCCCAGCATTTT
CASSLRAVHQPQHF
>TRBV4-2|TRBJ2-6|once|NA
TGTGCCAGCAGCCAAGATTCGAGCATCTCTGGGGCCAACGTCCTGACTTTC
CASSQDSSISGANVLTF
>TRBV6-4|TRBJ2-1|NA|NA
TGTGCCAGCAGTGACGGGGGGGCCGACAATGAGCAGTTCTTC
CASSDGGADNEQFF
>TRBV12-3/TRBV12-4|TRBJ1-1|NA|NA
TGTGCCAGCAGTTTAGTCGGGCAGCCGCAAGCTTTCTTT
CASSLVGQPQAFF
>TRBV6-5|TRBJ2-7|NA|NA
TGTGCCAGCAGCCTAACCAGGGTCGTCTCCTACGAGCAGTACTTC
CASSLTRVVSYEQYF
>TRBV4-3|TRBJ1-1|NA|NA
TGCGCCAGCAGCCAGAACACTGAAGCTTTCTTT
CASSQNTEAFF